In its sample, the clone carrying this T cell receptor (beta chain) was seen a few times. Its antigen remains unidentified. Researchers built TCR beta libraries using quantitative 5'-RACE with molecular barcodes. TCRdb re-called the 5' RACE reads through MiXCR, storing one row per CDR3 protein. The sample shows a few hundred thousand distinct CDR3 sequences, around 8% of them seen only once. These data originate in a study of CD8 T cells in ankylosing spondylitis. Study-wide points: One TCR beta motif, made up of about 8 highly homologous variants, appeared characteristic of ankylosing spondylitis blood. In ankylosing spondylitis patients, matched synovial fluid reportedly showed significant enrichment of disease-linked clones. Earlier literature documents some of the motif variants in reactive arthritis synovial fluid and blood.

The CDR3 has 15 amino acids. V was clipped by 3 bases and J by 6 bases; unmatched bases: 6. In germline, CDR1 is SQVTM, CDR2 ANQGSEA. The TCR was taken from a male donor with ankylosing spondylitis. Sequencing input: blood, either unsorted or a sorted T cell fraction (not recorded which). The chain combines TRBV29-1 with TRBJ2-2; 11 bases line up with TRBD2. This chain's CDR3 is CSVELLAGGPGELFF. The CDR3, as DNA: TGCAGCGTTGAGCTATTAGCGGGAGGGCCCGGGGAGCTGTTTTTT.